This T cell receptor (beta chain) stems from a study of T-cell reconstitution after alpha-beta-depleted transplantation in children. It was with unique molecular identifiers that the TCRbeta library was prepared. TCRdb passed the PCR reads through MiXCR, listing each CDR3 protein once. The sample carries 150,000 to 200,000 distinct CDR3 sequences, roughly 6% recorded once. Trimming left V 3 bases short and J 0 bases short, with 9 bases between. The CDR3 sequence is 15 residues long. The germline gives CDR1 KGHSH, CDR2 LQKENI. In its sample, this clonotype was seen many times. This receptor was identified in a girl under three years old with combined immunodeficiency, due to receive a stem cell transplant. The starting material was PBMCs, obtained before TCRalphabeta/CD19-depleted stem cell transplant. V is TRBV18 and J is TRBJ1-3, with D hard to call. The CDR3 DNA reads TGTGCCAGCTCACCCACGGACTACTCTGGAAACACCATATATTTT. Translated, it gives CASSPTDYSGNTIYF.